This TCR beta chain was observed in a study of blood T cells in healthy people across ages. A few counts support this clonotype. The target antigen is unknown. The ends were cut back, 3 bases at V and 1 base at J, with 6 bases in the middle. CDR1 KGHDR and CDR2 SFDVKD come from the germline V gene. The CDR3 contains 14 residues. Next came a second PCR, run for roughly 6 to 11 cycles, which used a sample-barcoded 5' primer along with a J-beta primer mix. TCRdb called the 5' RACE reads again in MiXCR, with one record for every CDR3 protein. The sample shows fewer than 1,000,000 distinct CDR3 sequences, 46% of them seen only once. Whole-study findings and limits: Per million T cells, TCR beta diversity dropped roughly linearly as age increased.

Material for sequencing was blood. The chain employs TRBV24-1 and TRBJ1-5; D may be TRBD1 (5 bases). The sequence derives from a man at least 80 years old in good health. Here the CDR3 DNA reads TGTGCCACCAGTGATGGGGGGAGCAATCAGCCCCAGCATTTT. Amino acid sequence: CATSDGGSNQPQHF.